This TCR beta chain originates from a study of T-cell reconstitution after alpha-beta-depleted transplantation in children. The authors prepared the TCRbeta library with unique molecular identifiers. TCRdb fed the PCR reads into MiXCR, producing one record per CDR3 protein. Of 140,000 or so distinct CDR3 sequences listed, around 10% are singletons. This clonotype was observed at least ten times. What it binds is unknown. The CDR3 has 13 amino acids. V gave up 6 bases and J gave up 7 bases; unmatched junction bases: 6. Germline-derived CDR1 and CDR2 are MNHEY and SVGEGT. Study-wide results and limits: Several patients had high TCRbeta diversity at day 60; it came from surviving recipient T cells and thymic progenitors. In patients about two months after transplant, alpha-beta T cells reportedly arose from several hundred expanded graft clones. T-cell counts and diversity were attributed mostly to newly produced T cells one year after transplant.

This sequence joins TRBV6-2 or TRBV6-3 and TRBJ2-4, with TRBD1 matching over 7 bases. Sequenced material: PBMCs, mostly from graft donor cells, taken 180 days after TCRalphabeta/CD19-depleted stem cell transplant. The clonotype comes from a female patient aged 2-10 years who had a stem cell transplant for congenital amegakaryocytic thrombocytopenia, so the T cells may come from the graft donor. The CDR3 loop reads CASRPDRVNIQYF. CDR3 DNA: TGTGCCAGCAGACCCGACAGGGTGAACATTCAGTACTTC.